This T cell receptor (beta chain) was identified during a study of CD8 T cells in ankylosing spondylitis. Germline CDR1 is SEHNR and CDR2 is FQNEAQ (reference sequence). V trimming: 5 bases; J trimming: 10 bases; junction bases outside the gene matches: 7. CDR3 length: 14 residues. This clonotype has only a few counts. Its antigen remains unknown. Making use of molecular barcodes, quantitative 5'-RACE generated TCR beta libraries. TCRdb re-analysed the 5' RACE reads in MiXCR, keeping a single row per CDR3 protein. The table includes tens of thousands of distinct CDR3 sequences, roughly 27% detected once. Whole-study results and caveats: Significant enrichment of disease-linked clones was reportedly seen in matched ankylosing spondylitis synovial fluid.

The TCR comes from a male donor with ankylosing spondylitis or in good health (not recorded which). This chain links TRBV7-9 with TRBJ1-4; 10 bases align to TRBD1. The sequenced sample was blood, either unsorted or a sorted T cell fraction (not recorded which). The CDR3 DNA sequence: TGTGCCAGCAGCCCGGGACAGGGGACCGGAAAACTGTTTTTT. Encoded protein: CASSPGQGTGKLFF. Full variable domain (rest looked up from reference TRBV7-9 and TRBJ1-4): DTGVSQNPRHKITKRGQNVTFRCDPISEHNRLYWYRQTLGQGPEFLTYFQNEAQLEKSRLLSDRFSAERPKGSFSTLEIQRTEQGDSAMYLCASSPGQGTGKLFFGSGTQLSVL.